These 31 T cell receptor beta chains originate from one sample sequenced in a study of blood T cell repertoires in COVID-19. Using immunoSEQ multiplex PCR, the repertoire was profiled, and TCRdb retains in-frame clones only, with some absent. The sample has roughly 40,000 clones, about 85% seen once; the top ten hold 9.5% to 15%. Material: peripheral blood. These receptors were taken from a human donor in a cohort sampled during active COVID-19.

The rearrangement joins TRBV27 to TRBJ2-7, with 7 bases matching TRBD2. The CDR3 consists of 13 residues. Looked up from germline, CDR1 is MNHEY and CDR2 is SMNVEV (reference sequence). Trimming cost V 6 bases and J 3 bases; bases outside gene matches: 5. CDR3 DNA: TGTGCCAGCAGGGGTTGGGGGGGCTACGAGCAGTACTTC. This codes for CASRGWGGYEQYF.

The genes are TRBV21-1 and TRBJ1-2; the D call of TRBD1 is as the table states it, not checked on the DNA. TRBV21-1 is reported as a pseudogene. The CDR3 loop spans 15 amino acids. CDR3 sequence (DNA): TGTGCCAGCAGCCCACGGGACAGGGGAGGCTATGGCTACACCTTC. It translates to CASSPRDRGGYGYTF.

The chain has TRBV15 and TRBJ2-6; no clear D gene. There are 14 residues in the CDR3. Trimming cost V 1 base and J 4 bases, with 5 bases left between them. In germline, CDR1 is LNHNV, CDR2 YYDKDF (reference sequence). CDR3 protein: CATSRGRGANVLTF. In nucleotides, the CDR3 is TGTGCCACCAGCAGAGGTCGGGGGGCCAACGTCCTGACTTTC.

CDR3 sequence (DNA): TGTGCCAGCAGTGAGGCGGGGATTGGGAACATTCAGTACTTC. Protein product: CASSEAGIGNIQYF. V is TRBV2 and J is TRBJ2-4; tentatively, D is TRBD2 (6 bases). V was pared by 3 bases and J by 7 bases, with 13 bases between. This CDR3 has 14 residues. CDR1 and CDR2 from the germline V gene are SNHLY and FYNNEI. The whole variable domain, remainder taken from reference TRBV2 and TRBJ2-4, is EPEVTQTPSHQVTQMGQEVILRCVPISNHLYFYWYRQILGQKVEFLVSFYNNEISEKSEIFDDQFSVERPDGSNFTLKIRSTKLEDSAMYFCASSEAGIGNIQYFGAGTRLSVL.

In nucleotides, the CDR3 is TGTGCCAGCAGAAAGGGGGACGTTGAAAAACTGTTTTTT. Encoded protein: CASRKGDVEKLFF. The rearrangement uses TRBV6-5 and TRBJ1-4, with a tentative D call TRBD1 (6 bases). The V gene lost 6 bases and the J gene lost 7 bases, with 12 bases spanning the gap. Germline V gene data show CDR1 as MNHEY and CDR2 as SVGAGI. This CDR3 region has 13 residues.

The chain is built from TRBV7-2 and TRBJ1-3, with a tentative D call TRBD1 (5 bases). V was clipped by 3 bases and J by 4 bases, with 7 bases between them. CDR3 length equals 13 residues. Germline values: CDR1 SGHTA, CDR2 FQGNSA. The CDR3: CASSFGGGNTIYF. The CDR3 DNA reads TGTGCCAGCAGCTTTGGGGGGGGAAACACCATATATTTT.

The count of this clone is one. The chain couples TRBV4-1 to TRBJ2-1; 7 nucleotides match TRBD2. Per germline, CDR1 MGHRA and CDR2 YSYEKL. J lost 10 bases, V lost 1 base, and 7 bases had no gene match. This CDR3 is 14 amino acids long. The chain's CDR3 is CASSQVASGWEQFF. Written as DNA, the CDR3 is TGCGCCAGCAGCCAAGTGGCTAGCGGATGGGAGCAGTTCTTC.

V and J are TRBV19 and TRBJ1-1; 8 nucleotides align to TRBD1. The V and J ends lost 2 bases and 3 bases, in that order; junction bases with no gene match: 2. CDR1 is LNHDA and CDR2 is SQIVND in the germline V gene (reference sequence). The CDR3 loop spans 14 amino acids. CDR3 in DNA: TGTGCCAGTAGTATACAGGGGGCACACACTGAAGCTTTCTTT. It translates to CASSIQGAHTEAFF.

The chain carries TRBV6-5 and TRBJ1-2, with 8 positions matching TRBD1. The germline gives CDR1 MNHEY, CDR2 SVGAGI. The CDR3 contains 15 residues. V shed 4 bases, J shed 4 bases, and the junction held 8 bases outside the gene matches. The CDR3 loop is CASSSHPGQVYGYTF. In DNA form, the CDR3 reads TGTGCCAGCAGTTCTCATCCGGGACAGGTCTATGGCTACACCTTC.

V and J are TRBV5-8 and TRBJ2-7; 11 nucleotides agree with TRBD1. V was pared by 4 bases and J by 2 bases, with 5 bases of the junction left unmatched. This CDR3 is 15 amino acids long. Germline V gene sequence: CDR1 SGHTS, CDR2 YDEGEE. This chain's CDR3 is CASSEGTGGTYEQYF. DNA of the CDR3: TGTGCCAGCAGCGAGGGGACAGGGGGGACCTACGAGCAGTACTTC.

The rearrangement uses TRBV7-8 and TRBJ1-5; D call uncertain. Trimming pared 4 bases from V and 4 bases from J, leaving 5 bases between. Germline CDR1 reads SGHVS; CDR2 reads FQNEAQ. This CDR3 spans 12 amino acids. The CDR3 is CASSYRNQPQHF. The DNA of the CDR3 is TGTGCCAGCAGCTACAGAAATCAGCCCCAGCATTTT.

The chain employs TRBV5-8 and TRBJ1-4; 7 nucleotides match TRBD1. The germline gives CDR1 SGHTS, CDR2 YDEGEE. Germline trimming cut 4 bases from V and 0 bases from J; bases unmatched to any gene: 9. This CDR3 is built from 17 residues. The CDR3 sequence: CASSARQGSATNEKLFF. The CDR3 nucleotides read TGTGCCAGCAGCGCCCGACAGGGATCTGCAACTAATGAAAAACTGTTTTTT.

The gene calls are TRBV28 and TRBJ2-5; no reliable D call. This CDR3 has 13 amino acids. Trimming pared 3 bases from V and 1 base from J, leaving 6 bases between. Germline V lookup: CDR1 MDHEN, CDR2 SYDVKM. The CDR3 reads CASSFPGQETQYF. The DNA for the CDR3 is TGTGCCAGCAGTTTTCCCGGCCAAGAGACCCAGTACTTC.

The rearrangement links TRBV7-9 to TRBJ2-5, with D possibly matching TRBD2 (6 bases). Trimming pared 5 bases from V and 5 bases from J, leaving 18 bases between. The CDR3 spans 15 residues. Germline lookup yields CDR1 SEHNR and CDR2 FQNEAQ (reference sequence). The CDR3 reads CASSPRGGTVETQYF. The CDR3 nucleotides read TGTGCCAGCAGCCCCCGTGGGGGGACCGTGGAGACCCAGTACTTC.

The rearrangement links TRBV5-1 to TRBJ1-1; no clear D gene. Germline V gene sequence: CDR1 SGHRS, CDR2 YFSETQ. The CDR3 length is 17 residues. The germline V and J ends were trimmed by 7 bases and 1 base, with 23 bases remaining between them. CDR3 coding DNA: TGCGCCAGCCGGCCTGGCGGGATTGTTTCCCCGAACACTGAAGCTTTCTTT. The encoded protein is CASRPGGIVSPNTEAFF.

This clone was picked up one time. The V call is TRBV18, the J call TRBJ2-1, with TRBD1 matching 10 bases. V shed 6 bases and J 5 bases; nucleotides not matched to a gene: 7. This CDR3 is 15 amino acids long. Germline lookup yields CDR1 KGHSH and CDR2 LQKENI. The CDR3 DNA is TGTGCCAGCTCGTCGCGGGGGACAGGGGACAATGAGCAGTTCTTC. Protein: CASSSRGTGDNEQFF.

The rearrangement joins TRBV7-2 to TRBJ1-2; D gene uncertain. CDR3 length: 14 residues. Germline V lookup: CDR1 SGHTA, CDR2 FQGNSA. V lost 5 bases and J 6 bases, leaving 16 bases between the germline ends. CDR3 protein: CASSTFGLVDGYTF. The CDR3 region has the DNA TGTGCCAGCAGCACATTCGGACTAGTCGATGGCTACACCTTC.

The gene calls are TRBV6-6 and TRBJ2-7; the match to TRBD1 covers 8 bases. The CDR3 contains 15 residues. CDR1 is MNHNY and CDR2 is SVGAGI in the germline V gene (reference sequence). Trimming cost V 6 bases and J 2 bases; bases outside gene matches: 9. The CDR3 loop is CASRDSGQGPYEQYF. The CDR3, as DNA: TGTGCCAGCAGAGACTCCGGACAGGGTCCCTACGAGCAGTACTTC.

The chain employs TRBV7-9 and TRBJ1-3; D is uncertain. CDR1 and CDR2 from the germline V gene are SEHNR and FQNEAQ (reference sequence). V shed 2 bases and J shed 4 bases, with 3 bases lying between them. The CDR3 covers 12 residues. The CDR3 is CASSLQGNTIYF. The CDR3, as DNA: TGTGCCAGCAGCTTACAAGGAAACACCATATATTTT. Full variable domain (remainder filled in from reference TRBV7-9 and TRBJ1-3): DTGVSQNPRHKITKRGQNVTFRCDPISEHNRLYWYRQTLGQGPEFLTYFQNEAQLEKSRLLSDRFSAERPKGSFSTLEIQRTEQGDSAMYLCASSLQGNTIYFGEGSWLTVV.

In DNA form, the CDR3 reads TGTGCCAGCAGTGAAATGGCCAGGGTCCAGCCCCAGCATTTT. Amino acids: CASSEMARVQPQHF. This chain joins TRBV2 and TRBJ1-5, with D possibly TRBD1 on 5 matching bases. Looked up from germline, CDR1 is SNHLY and CDR2 is FYNNEI. CDR3 length: 14 residues. Trimming shortened V by 2 bases and J by 7 bases, and 12 bases separated the two germline ends.

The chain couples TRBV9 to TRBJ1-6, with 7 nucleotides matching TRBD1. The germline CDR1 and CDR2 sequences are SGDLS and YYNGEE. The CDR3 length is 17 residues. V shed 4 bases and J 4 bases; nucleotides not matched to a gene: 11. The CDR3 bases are TGTGCCAGCAGCCCCCATGGGGACAGTCCATATAATTCACCCCTCCACTTT. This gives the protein CASSPHGDSPYNSPLHF.

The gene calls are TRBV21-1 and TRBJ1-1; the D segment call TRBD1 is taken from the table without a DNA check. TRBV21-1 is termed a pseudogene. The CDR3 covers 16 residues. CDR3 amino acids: CASSRNQARLNTEAFF. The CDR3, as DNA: TGTGCCAGCAGCAGGAACCAGGCCCGCTTGAACACTGAAGCTTTCTTT.

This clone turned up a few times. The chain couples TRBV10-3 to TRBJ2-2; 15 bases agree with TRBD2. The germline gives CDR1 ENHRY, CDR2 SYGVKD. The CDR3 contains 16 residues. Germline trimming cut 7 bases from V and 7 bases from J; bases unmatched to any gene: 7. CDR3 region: CAIKRTSGGAVGELFF. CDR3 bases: TGTGCCATCAAAAGGACTAGCGGGGGGGCCGTCGGGGAGCTGTTTTTT.

This chain's CDR3 is CASSLSGTQNSPLHF. As DNA, the CDR3 is TGTGCCAGCAGCTTGTCCGGGACACAAAATTCACCCCTCCACTTT. V usage is TRBV5-4 and J usage is TRBJ1-6; the D gene is possibly TRBD1 (6 bases). Looked up from germline, CDR1 is SGHNT and CDR2 is YYREEE (reference sequence). V was trimmed by 1 base and J by 7 bases, leaving 12 bases between them. The CDR3 is 15 residues long.

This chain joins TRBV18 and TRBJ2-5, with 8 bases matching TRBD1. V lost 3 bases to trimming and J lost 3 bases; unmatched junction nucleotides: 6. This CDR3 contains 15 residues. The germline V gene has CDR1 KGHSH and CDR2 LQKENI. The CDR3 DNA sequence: TGTGCCAGCTCACCGACGACAGGGGATGAAGAGACCCAGTACTTC. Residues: CASSPTTGDEETQYF.

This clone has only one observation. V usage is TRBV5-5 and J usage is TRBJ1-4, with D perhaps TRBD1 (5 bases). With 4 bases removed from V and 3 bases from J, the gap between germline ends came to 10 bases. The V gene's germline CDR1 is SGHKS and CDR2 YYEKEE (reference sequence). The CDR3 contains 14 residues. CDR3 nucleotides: TGTGCCAGCAGCCCCAGGGCCGCTAATGAAAAACTGTTTTTT. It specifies CASSPRAANEKLFF. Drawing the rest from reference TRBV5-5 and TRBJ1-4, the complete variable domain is DAGVTQSPTHLIKTRGQQVTLRCSPISGHKSVSWYQQVLGQGPQFIFQYYEKEERGRGNFPDRFSARQFPNYSSELNVNALLLGDSALYLCASSPRAANEKLFFGSGTQLSVL.

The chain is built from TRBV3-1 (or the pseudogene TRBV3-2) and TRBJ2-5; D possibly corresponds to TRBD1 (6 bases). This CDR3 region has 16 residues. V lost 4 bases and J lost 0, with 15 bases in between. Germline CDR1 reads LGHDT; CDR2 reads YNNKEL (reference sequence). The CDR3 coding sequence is TGTGCCAGCAGCCGATTGGTGGGGGCTAACCAAGAGACCCAGTACTTC. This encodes CASSRLVGANQETQYF.

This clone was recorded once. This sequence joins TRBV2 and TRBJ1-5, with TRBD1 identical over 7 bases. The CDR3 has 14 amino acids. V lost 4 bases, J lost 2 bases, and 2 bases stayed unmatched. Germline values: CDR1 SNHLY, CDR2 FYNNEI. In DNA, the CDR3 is TGTGCCAGCAGTGGAGACAGGGGCAATCAGCCCCAGCATTTT. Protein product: CASSGDRGNQPQHF. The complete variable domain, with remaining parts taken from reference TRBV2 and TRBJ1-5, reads EPEVTQTPSHQVTQMGQEVILRCVPISNHLYFYWYRQILGQKVEFLVSFYNNEISEKSEIFDDQFSVERPDGSNFTLKIRSTKLEDSAMYFCASSGDRGNQPQHFGDGTRLSIL.

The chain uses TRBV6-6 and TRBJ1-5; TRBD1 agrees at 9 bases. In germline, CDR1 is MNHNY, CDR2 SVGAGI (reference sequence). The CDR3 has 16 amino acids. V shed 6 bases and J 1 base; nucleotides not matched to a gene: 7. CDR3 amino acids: CASRSQGARSNQPQHF. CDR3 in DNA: TGTGCCAGCAGGTCACAGGGGGCGCGGAGCAATCAGCCCCAGCATTTT.

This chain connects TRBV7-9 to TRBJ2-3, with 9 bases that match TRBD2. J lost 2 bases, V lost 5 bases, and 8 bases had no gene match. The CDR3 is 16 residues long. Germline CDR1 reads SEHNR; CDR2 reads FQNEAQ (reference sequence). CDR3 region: CASSPIAGAVTDTQYF. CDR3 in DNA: TGTGCCAGCAGCCCAATAGCGGGGGCGGTCACAGATACGCAGTATTTT.

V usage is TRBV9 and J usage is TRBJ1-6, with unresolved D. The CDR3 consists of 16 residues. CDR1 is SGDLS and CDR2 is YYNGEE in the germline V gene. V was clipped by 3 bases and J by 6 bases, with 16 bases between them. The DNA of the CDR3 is TGTGCCAGCAGCGCCGAGCCGGGAACGGGTAATTCACCCCTCCACTTT. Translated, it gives CASSAEPGTGNSPLHF.